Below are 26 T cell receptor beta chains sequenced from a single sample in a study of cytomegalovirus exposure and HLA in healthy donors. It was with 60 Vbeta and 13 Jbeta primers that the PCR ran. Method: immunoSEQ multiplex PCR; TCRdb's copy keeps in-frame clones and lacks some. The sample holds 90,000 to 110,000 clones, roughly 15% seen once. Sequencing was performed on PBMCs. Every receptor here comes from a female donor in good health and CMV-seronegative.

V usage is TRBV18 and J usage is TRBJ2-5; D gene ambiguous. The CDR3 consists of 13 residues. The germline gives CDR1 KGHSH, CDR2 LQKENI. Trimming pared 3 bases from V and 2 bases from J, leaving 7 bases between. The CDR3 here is CASSPNLQETQYF. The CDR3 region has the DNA TGTGCCAGCTCACCTAATCTTCAAGAGACCCAGTACTTC.

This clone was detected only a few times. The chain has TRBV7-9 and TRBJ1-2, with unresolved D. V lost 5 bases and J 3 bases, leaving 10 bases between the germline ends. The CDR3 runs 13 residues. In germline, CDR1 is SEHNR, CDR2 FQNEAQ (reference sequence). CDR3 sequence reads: CASSPGMYYGYTF. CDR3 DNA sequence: TGTGCCAGCAGCCCCGGGATGTACTATGGCTACACCTTC.

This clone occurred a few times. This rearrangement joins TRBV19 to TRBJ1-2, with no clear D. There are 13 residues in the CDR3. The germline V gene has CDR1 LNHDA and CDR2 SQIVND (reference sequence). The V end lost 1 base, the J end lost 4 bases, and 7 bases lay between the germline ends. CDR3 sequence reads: CASSIGLSYGYTF. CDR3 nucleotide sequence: TGTGCCAGTAGTATAGGTTTATCCTATGGCTACACCTTC.

The CDR3 loop reads CASSSPVNEQFF. For the CDR3, the DNA is TGTGCCAGCAGCTCCCCCGTCAATGAGCAGTTCTTC. The V call is TRBV7-9, the J call TRBJ2-1, with D unresolved. Germline V lookup: CDR1 SEHNR, CDR2 FQNEAQ (reference sequence). The CDR3 is 12 residues long. The V end lost 4 bases, the J end lost 6 bases, and 7 bases lay between the germline ends.

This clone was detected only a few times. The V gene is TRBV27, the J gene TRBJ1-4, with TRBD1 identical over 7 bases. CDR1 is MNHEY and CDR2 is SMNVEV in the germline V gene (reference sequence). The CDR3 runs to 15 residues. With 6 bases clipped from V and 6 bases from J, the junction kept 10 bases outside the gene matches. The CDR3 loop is CASSPDRDGYEKLFF. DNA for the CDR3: TGTGCCAGCAGCCCAGACAGGGACGGATATGAAAAACTGTTTTTT.

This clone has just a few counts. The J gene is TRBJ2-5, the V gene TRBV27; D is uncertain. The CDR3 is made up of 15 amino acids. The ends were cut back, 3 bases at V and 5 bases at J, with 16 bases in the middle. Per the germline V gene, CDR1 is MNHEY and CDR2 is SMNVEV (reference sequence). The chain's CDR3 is CASSFSLTFAETQYF. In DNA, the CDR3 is TGTGCCAGCAGTTTTTCCCTCACGTTTGCGGAGACCCAGTACTTC.

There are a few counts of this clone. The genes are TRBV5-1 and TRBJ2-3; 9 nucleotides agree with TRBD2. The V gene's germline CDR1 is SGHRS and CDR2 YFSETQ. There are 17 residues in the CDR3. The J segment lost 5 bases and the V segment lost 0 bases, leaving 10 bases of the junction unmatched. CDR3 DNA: TGCGCCAGCAGCTTGGAAGGCGGGCGGGGGGGAATAGATACGCAGTATTTT. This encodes CASSLEGGRGGIDTQYF.

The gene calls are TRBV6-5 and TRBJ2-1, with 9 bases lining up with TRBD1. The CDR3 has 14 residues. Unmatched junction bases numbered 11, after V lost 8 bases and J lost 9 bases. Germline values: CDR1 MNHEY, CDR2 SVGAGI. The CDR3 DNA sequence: TGTGCCAGCCAACTCCAACAGGGGGCGATTGAGCAGTTCTTC. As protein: CASQLQQGAIEQFF.

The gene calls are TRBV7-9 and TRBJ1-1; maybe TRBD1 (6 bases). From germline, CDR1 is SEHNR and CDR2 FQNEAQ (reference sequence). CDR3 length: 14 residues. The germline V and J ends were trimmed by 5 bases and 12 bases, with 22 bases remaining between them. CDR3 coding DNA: TGTGCCAGCAGCCTCGAGTTGGGGGCTTGGTTATCTTTCTTT. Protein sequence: CASSLELGAWLSFF.

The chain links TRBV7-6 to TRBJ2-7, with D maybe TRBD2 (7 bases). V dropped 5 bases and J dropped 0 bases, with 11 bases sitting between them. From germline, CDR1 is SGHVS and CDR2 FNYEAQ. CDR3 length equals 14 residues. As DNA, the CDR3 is TGTGCCAGCAGCCTAGGGGGGGGCTCCTACGAGCAGTACTTC. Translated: CASSLGGGSYEQYF.

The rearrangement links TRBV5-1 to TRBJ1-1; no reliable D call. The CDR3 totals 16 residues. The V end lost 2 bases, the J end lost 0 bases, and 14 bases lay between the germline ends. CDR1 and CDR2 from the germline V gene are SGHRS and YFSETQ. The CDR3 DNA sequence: TGCGCCAGCAGCTTCAAGCAGGAACGGATGAACACTGAAGCTTTCTTT. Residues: CASSFKQERMNTEAFF. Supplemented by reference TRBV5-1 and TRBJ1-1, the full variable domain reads KAGVTQTPRYLIKTRGQQVTLSCSPISGHRSVSWYQQTPGQGLQFLFEYFSETQRNKGNFPGRFSGRQFSNSRSEMNVSTLELGDSALYLCASSFKQERMNTEAFFGQGTRLTVV.

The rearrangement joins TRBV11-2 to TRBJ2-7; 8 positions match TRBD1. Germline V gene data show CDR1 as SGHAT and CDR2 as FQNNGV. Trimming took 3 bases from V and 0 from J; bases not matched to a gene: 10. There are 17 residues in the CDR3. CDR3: CASSFSSRTGSSYEQYF. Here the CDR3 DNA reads TGTGCCAGCAGCTTTTCCTCGAGGACAGGGAGCTCCTACGAGCAGTACTTC.

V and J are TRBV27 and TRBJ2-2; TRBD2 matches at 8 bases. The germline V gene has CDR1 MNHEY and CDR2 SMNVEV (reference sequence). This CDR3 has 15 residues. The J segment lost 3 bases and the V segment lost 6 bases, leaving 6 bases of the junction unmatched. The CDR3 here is CASRLTSVDTGELFF. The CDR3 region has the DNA TGTGCCAGCAGGCTGACTAGCGTGGACACCGGGGAGCTGTTTTTT.

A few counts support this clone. The chain's CDR3 is CACGLAGIGEQFF. The CDR3 DNA follows: TGTGCCTGCGGACTAGCGGGGATAGGTGAGCAGTTCTTC. The chain employs TRBV30 and TRBJ2-1; 12 nucleotides align to TRBD2. With 6 bases clipped from V and 9 bases from J, the junction kept 6 bases outside the gene matches. The CDR3 totals 13 residues. Per the germline V gene, CDR1 is GTSNPN and CDR2 is SVGIG (reference sequence).

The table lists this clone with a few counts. CDR3: CASSESVDNLEQYF. The CDR3 DNA sequence: TGCGCCAGCAGTGAGTCGGTCGACAATCTTGAGCAGTACTTC. The chain links TRBV10-2 to TRBJ2-7; D uncertain. V was clipped by 0 bases and J by 7 bases, with 13 bases between them. The CDR3 contains 14 residues. CDR1 is WSHSY and CDR2 is SAAADI in the germline V gene.

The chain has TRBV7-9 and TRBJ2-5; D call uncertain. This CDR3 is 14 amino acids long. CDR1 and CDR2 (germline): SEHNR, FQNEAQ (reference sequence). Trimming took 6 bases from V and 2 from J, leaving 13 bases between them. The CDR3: CASSTVPGQETQYF. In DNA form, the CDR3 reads TGTGCCAGCAGTACAGTTCCAGGACAAGAGACCCAGTACTTC.

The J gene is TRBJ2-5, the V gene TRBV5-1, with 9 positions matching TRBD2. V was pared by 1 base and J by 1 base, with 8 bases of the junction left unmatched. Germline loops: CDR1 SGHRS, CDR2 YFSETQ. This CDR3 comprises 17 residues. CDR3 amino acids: CASSLFPGLAGQETQYF. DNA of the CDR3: TGCGCCAGCAGCTTGTTCCCGGGACTAGCAGGCCAAGAGACCCAGTACTTC.

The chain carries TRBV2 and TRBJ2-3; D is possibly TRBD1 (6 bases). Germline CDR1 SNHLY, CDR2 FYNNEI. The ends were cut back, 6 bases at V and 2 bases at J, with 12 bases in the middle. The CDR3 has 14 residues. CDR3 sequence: CASSEWDTTDTQYF. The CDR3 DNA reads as TGTGCCAGCAGCGAGTGGGACACCACAGATACGCAGTATTTT.

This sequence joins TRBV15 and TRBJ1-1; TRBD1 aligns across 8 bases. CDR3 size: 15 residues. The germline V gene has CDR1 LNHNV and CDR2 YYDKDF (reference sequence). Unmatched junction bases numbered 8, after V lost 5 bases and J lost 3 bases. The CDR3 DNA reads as TGTGCCACCAGCGACGTAACAGGGGGATACACTGAAGCTTTCTTT. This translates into CATSDVTGGYTEAFF.

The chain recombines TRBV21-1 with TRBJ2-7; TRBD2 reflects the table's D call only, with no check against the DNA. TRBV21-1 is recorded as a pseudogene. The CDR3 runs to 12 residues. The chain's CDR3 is CASSKFPGEQYF. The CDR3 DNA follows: TGTGCCAGCAGCAAATTCCCGGGTGAGCAGTACTTC.

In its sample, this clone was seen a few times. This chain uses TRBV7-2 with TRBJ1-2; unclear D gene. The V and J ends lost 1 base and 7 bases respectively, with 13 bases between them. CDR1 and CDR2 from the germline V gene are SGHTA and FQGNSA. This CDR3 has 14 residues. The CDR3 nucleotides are TGTGCCAGCAGCTTAGATAAAGGTCTAGGTGGCTACACCTTC. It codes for CASSLDKGLGGYTF. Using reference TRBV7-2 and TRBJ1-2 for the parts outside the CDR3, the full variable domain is GAGVSQSPSNKVTEKGKDVELRCDPISGHTALYWYRQSLGQGLEFLIYFQGNSAPDKSGLPSDRFSAERTGGSVSTLTIQRTQQEDSAVYLCASSLDKGLGGYTFGSGTRLTVV.

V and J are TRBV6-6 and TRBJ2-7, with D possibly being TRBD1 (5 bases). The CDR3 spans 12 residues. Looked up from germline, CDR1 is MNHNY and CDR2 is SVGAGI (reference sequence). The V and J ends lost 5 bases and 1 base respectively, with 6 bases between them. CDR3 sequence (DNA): TGTGCCAGCAGTCAGGGATCCTACGAGCAGTACTTC. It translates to CASSQGSYEQYF.

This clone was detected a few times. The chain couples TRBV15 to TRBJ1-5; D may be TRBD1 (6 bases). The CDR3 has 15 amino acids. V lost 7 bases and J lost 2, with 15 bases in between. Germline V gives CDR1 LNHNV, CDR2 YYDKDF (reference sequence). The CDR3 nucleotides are TGTGCCACCACCGGGGGGGGCCGGGGCAATCAGCCCCAGCATTTT. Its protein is CATTGGGRGNQPQHF.

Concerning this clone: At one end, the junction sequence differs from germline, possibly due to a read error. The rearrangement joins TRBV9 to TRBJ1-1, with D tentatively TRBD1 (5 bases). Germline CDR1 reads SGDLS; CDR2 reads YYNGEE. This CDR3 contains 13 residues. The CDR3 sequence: CASSVDRNPEAFF. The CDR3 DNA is TGTGCCAGCAGCGTAGACAGGAACCCTGAAGCTTTCTTT.

The CDR3 region has the DNA TGTGCCAGCAAAACAGGGGGCCTTCAGCCCCAGCATTTT. Encoded protein: CASKTGGLQPQHF. This rearrangement joins TRBV28 to TRBJ1-5, with 9 bases matching TRBD1. V shed 7 bases and J 6 bases; nucleotides not matched to a gene: 4. The CDR3 length is 13 residues. Germline V gene data show CDR1 as MDHEN and CDR2 as SYDVKM.

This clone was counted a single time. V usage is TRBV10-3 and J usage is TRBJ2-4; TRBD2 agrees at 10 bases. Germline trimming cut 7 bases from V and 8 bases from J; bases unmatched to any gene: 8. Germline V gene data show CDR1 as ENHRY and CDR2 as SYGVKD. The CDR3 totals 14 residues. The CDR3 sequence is CAINSGGGLDIQYF. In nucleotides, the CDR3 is TGTGCCATCAACAGCGGGGGGGGATTGGACATTCAGTACTTC.